Listed here are 4 T cell receptor beta chains from one sample, sequenced in a study of shared clonotypes between healthy human individuals (dated by TCRdb to 2020 to 2021). Libraries came from the immunoSEQ multiplex PCR assay. The table was pulled from immuneACCESS by TCRdb, which kept in-frame rearrangements only. Such tables lose some clones; where checked, under half of the loss comes from unresolved V genes, and the rest has no known cause. Recorded for this sample are around 2.1 million clones; under 95% of them occurred a single time. The ten largest clones add up to over 1.5% of the sample. CD8 naive samples were CD45RO-negative cells positively selected for CCR7, giving a CD45RA+CCR7+ population that excluded TemRA cells. The sample was naive CD8+ T cells from PBMCs. The intended sense of this specimen's cell subset or site label: CD45RA+CCR7+. The source of these receptors is a man aged 18 to 30 in good health. Some clones in this sample may be carry-over from other donors' samples.

J is TRBJ2-2 and V is TRBV5-1; tentatively, D is TRBD1 (6 bases). Germline values: CDR1 SGHRS, CDR2 YFSETQ. V gave up 4 bases and J gave up 9 bases, with 28 bases separating them. This CDR3 region has 18 residues. The CDR3 DNA reads TGCGCCAGCAGCCTACTCTACCGGGACACCCTTCAGACGAGGGAGCTGTTTTTT. The encoded protein is CASSLLYRDTLQTRELFF.

The chain recombines TRBV7-2 with TRBJ2-7, with 9 bases fitting TRBD2. Germline-derived CDR1 and CDR2 are SGHTA and FQGNSA. The V gene end was trimmed by 4 bases and the J gene end by 3 bases; junction bases not matched to a gene: 13. The CDR3 is 17 residues long. CDR3 nucleotide sequence: TGTGCCAGCAGCTCTACCCCCCGGACTAGCGAAATCTACGAGCAGTACTTC. Translated: CASSSTPRTSEIYEQYF.

The chain links TRBV19 to TRBJ2-3; 14 positions match TRBD2. The CDR3 runs 17 residues. After removal of 8 bases from V and 3 bases from J, the junction contained 10 bases not matched to a gene. CDR1 is LNHDA and CDR2 is SQIVND in the germline V gene (reference sequence). The CDR3 nucleotides are TGTGCCAGTGGATCCCGGGGACTAGCGGGAGTAACAGATACGCAGTATTTT. Encoded protein: CASGSRGLAGVTDTQYF.

This chain connects TRBV15 to TRBJ1-1; the D is unclear. Trimming removed 0 bases from V and 7 bases from J, with 12 bases in between. This CDR3 contains 14 residues. Germline CDR1 and CDR2: LNHNV and YYDKDF (reference sequence). CDR3 region: CATSRDASFFEAFF. As DNA, the CDR3 is TGTGCCACCAGCAGAGATGCCAGTTTCTTTGAAGCTTTCTTT.